What follows is one T cell receptor (beta chain) and its context. The length of the CDR3 is 14 residues. Germline V gene sequence: CDR1 PRHDT, CDR2 FYEKMQ (reference sequence). V was shortened by 5 bases and J by 4 bases, with 13 bases between the two germline ends. These data belong to a study of shared clonotypes between healthy human individuals. Only in-frame clones appear in the TCRdb table, and some are missing; sequencing was by immunoSEQ multiplex PCR. The table includes roughly 640,000 clones, about 74% detected once. V is TRBV13 and J is TRBJ2-3; weak D call: TRBD1 (6 bases). The sample taken for sequencing was memory CD4+ T cells sorted from blood. Subset of the sample: CD45RA-negative fraction. This TCR was recovered from a woman aged 25 to 39 in good health. The CDR3 is CASSQKQGPDTQYF. In DNA, the CDR3 is TGTGCCAGCAGCCAGAAACAGGGTCCAGATACGCAGTATTTT.